This TCR beta chain is drawn from a study of CD8+ T cells in alopecia areata. Turning to the study itself: Treated individuals took tofacitinib by mouth, 5 to 10 mg twice daily.

The authors extracted RNA and reverse transcribed it into cDNA as the sequencing template. Clones were sequenced by immunoSEQ multiplex PCR, and TCRdb holds only the in-frame ones, with some missing. The sample holds 45,000 to 60,000 clones, roughly 96% seen once. Findings and limits, study-wide: Whereas mice showed it more clearly, TCR sharing across patients was murkier, possibly because of HLA.

Lesional scalp tissue (obtained by punch biopsy) and peripheral blood were collected from alopecia areata patients. In the case of this clone: What it binds is not known.

CDR3 length: 13 residues. Between the trimmed V and J ends, which lost 2 bases and 6 bases, there was a span of 10 bases. Germline CDR1 MNHEY, CDR2 SVGAGI. V is TRBV6-5 and J is TRBJ1-2; D is uncertain. The TCR sequence derives from a human donor with alopecia areata. This specimen consisted of CD8+ T cells sorted from blood, obtained at week 0. The CDR3: CASSYLPKDGYTF. The CDR3 DNA follows: TGTGCCAGCAGTTACCTCCCCAAGGATGGCTACACCTTC.